This entry features one T cell receptor beta chain sequence. The antigen it binds to is not known. Base qualities are not at hand, and no much larger clone is one base apart. Receptors were amplified or captured by the immunoSEQ multiplex PCR assay. TCRdb limited this immuneACCESS table to in-frame rearrangements with V and J called. A share of clones is missing; checked studies link under half to unresolved V genes, and the rest is unexplained. The sample profile shows about 45,000 clones; roughly 93% of them were found once. The ten largest clones represent 1.4% to 1.5% of the sample. The cysteine opens and the phenylalanine closes a CDR3 of 11 amino acids. Only the CDR3 part of the read is kept: 33 bases, read in frame from the first base. Sequences DFQATT (CDR1) and SNEGSKA (CDR2) are obtained from the germline V gene (reference sequence). Trimming takes 6 bases from V and 8 bases from J, and the germline ends sit 10 bases apart.

The data are from a study of T cell changes during pregnancy in multiple sclerosis (dated by TCRdb to between 2018 and 2021). The study in broad terms: Changes in the T cell repertoire over the course of pregnancy were examined in this study in women with multiple sclerosis.

The rearranged segments are TRBV20-1 and TRBJ2-2, with no confident D gene call. Sequencing was done on a sample of PBMCs (not recorded whether the cells were cultured). The sequence was obtained from a female donor with multiple sclerosis, enrolled in a pregnancy study. The DNA sequence follows: TGCAGTGCCAAAGGAACGGGGGAGCTGTTTTTT. Translated, this gives CSAKGTGELFF.